This T cell receptor (beta chain) was recorded in a study of breast tumors, draining lymph nodes, adjacent tissues. Study-wide findings and caveats: Tumor T cell lymph node origin was a supported hypothesis, not proven. Tumor TCR diversity was below lymph nodes but above nontumor tissue. Luminal-like breast cancer showed significantly greater tumor-nontumor repertoire similarity than basal-like breast cancer did. The data were judged consistent with most tumor T cells coming from lymph node and expanding in tumor.

Samples came from axillary lymph nodes draining the breast cancer. This clonotype showed up many times. Its antigen is not known. One entry per CDR3 protein, called by TCRdb with MiXCR from the multiplex PCR reads. The data contain about 180,000 distinct CDR3 sequences, around 33% of them singletons. Germline V CDR1 and CDR2: MNHEY, SVGAGI. V was cut by 3 bases and J by 8 bases, with 10 bases left in between. The CDR3 sequence is 13 residues long. This TCR derives from a female donor with breast cancer. Some clones in this sample may be carry-over from other donors' samples. The chain uses TRBV6-5 and TRBJ2-2; D not resolved. The sequenced sample consisted of axillary lymph node tissue. The CDR3 sequence: CASSYVPAGELFF. In nucleotides, the CDR3 is TGTGCCAGCAGTTATGTGCCAGCAGGGGAGCTGTTTTTT.